This TCR beta chain originates from a study of post-analysis software for immune sequencing data. The study, taken as a whole, reports: Relative to controls, patients with multiple sclerosis showed significantly lower normalized Chao1 diversity.

As regards this clonotype: No antigen is known for it.

Included in the TCR beta cDNA libraries were unique molecular identifiers. TCRdb ran MiXCR on the PCR reads and lists one entry per CDR3 protein. The repertoire has hundreds of thousands of distinct CDR3 sequences, roughly 35% of them found once; the top ten carry around 15%. Material: blood. This clonotype was obtained from a girl under 18 with multiple sclerosis.

CDR3 bases: TGCAGTGCTAGACATAGGGGTACTGAAGCTTTCTTT. Translated: CSARHRGTEAFF. The genes are TRBV20-1 and TRBJ1-1; a weak D match, TRBD1 (5 bases). The germline V gene has CDR1 DFQATT and CDR2 SNEGSKA (reference sequence). Trimming took 2 bases from V and 5 from J, leaving 9 bases between them. The CDR3 is made up of 12 amino acids.